The 18 T cell receptor beta chains given below trace back to one sample, sequenced in a study of blood T cell repertoires in COVID-19. Some clones are missing from TCRdb's copy, which holds only in-frame ones; the method was immunoSEQ multiplex PCR. Here the sample spans about 310,000 clones, around nine tenths being singletons. Material for sequencing was PBMCs or T cells enriched from blood (not recorded which). The receptors come from a woman in her twenties or thirties who had recovered from COVID-19.

The sample holds one count of this clone. The chain links TRBV12-3 or TRBV12-4 to TRBJ1-1; D gene ambiguous. The CDR3 is 13 amino acids. The V and J ends lost 2 bases and 4 bases respectively, with 8 bases between them. The DNA of the CDR3 is TGTGCCAGCAGTTTAACCCGCGGCACTGAAGCTTTCTTT. Residues: CASSLTRGTEAFF.

This clone has just one count. The chain uses TRBV28 and TRBJ1-1; no clear D. Deletions cut 3 bases from V and 4 bases from J, with 15 bases between. The CDR3 totals 15 residues. The V gene's germline CDR1 is MDHEN and CDR2 SYDVKM. CDR3: CASSLWSGGLTEAFF. CDR3 in DNA: TGTGCCAGCAGTTTGTGGTCAGGAGGCCTCACTGAAGCTTTCTTT.

V usage is TRBV15 and J usage is TRBJ1-3; TRBD1 agrees at 7 bases. J was trimmed by 4 bases and V by 5 bases; bases with no gene match: 14. There are 17 residues in the CDR3. Per germline, CDR1 LNHNV and CDR2 YYDKDF (reference sequence). The chain's CDR3 is CATSRDRATAFGNTIYF. CDR3 in DNA: TGTGCCACCAGCCGGGACAGAGCTACTGCTTTCGGAAACACCATATATTTT.

The V gene is TRBV6-5, the J gene TRBJ2-6, with 7 bases aligning to TRBD2. Germline lookup yields CDR1 MNHEY and CDR2 SVGAGI. There are 14 residues in the CDR3. The CDR3 nucleotides are TGTGTCACGAGACGGGGGGCTGGGGCCAACGTCCTGACTTTC. It yields the protein CVTRRGAGANVLTF.

To note about this clone: The sample has other DNA sequences that encode this CDR3 too. The rearrangement uses TRBV19 and TRBJ1-5, with 11 bases that match TRBD1. The J segment lost 4 bases and the V segment lost 5 bases, leaving 1 base of the junction unmatched. Germline-derived CDR1 and CDR2 are LNHDA and SQIVND (reference sequence). The CDR3 has 14 residues. CDR3 nucleotides: TGTGCCAGTAGTGGGACAGGGGGAAATCAGCCCCAGCATTTT. Protein product: CASSGTGGNQPQHF. Using reference TRBV19 and TRBJ1-5 for the parts outside the CDR3, the full variable domain is DGGITQSPKYLFRKEGQNVTLSCEQNLNHDAMYWYRQDPGQGLRLIYYSQIVNDFQKGDIAEGYSVSREKKESFPLTVTSAQKNPTAFYLCASSGTGGNQPQHFGDGTRLSIL.

V and J are TRBV28 and TRBJ2-7; 8 bases map to TRBD2. The CDR3 is 15 residues long. After removal of 5 bases from V and 3 bases from J, the junction contained 9 bases not matched to a gene. Per the germline V gene, CDR1 is MDHEN and CDR2 is SYDVKM. The CDR3 region is CASSPFGLAGYEQYF. CDR3 DNA: TGTGCCAGCAGTCCGTTTGGACTAGCTGGCTACGAGCAGTACTTC.

V and J are TRBV25-1 and TRBJ2-7; D may be TRBD2 (6 bases). Germline V gives CDR1 MGHDK, CDR2 SYGVNS. The CDR3 is made up of 14 amino acids. V was clipped by 1 base and J by 3 bases, with 10 bases between them. CDR3 bases: TGTGCCAGCAGTGAATGGGAGGATTACTACGAGCAGTACTTC. It yields the protein CASSEWEDYYEQYF.

CDR3 in DNA: TGTGCCAGCAGTTTGGCTCAGGGTACGCAGTATTTT. This encodes CASSLAQGTQYF. The chain carries TRBV6-5 and TRBJ2-3; TRBD1 is a possible D gene (5 bases). V was pared by 4 bases and J by 8 bases, with 10 bases between. This CDR3 has 12 residues. Germline assignment: CDR1 MNHEY and CDR2 SVGAGI.

CDR3 loop: CASSLEGRETQYF. As DNA, the CDR3 is TGTGCCAGTAGCTTGGAGGGACGAGAGACCCAGTACTTC. The chain uses TRBV19 and TRBJ2-5; D is possibly TRBD2 (6 bases). Trimming cost V 6 bases and J 4 bases, with 12 bases left between them. The CDR3 has 13 amino acids. Germline V CDR1 and CDR2: LNHDA, SQIVND (reference sequence).

The chain links TRBV5-1 to TRBJ1-1; a weak D match, TRBD1 (5 bases). Germline CDR1 SGHRS, CDR2 YFSETQ. The ends were cut back, 4 bases at V and 2 bases at J, with 12 bases in the middle. This CDR3 has 14 residues. Here the CDR3 reads CASSNLRGNTEAFF. The CDR3 DNA sequence: TGCGCCAGCAGCAACTTAAGGGGTAACACTGAAGCTTTCTTT.

This rearrangement joins TRBV5-1 to TRBJ1-1; the D is unclear. V dropped 1 base and J dropped 3 bases, with 13 bases sitting between them. Germline V CDR1 and CDR2: SGHRS, YFSETQ. The CDR3 totals 15 residues. DNA of the CDR3: TGCGCCAGCAGCTTGTTGGTGGTTAGTGACACTGAAGCTTTCTTT. As protein: CASSLLVVSDTEAFF.

The rearrangement uses TRBV10-3 and TRBJ1-1; no clear D gene. The CDR3 runs 13 residues. V was trimmed by 6 bases and J by 2 bases, leaving 10 bases between them. Germline assignment: CDR1 ENHRY and CDR2 SYGVKD. CDR3 in amino acids: CAIRGGSNTEAFF. DNA of the CDR3: TGTGCCATCAGGGGAGGAAGCAACACTGAAGCTTTCTTT.

The chain is built from TRBV28 and TRBJ2-7; D is uncertain. Trimming removed 7 bases at V and 4 bases at J, with 17 bases between. The CDR3 extends over 14 amino acids. From germline, CDR1 is MDHEN and CDR2 SYDVKM. CDR3 DNA: TGTGCCAGCAAACTAACTTTTGGCAAATACGAGCAGTACTTC. Protein: CASKLTFGKYEQYF.

The chain couples TRBV4-1 to TRBJ2-5, with 12 bases matching TRBD1. Germline V gives CDR1 MGHRA, CDR2 YSYEKL. This CDR3 has 19 amino acids. V shed 1 base and J 7 bases; nucleotides not matched to a gene: 16. The DNA for the CDR3 is TGCGCCAGCAGCCAAGTTAGGGACAGGGGGCTCCTGGAGGTCGGGACCCAGTACTTC. This encodes CASSQVRDRGLLEVGTQYF.

The chain uses TRBV27 and TRBJ1-5; D perhaps matches TRBD1 (6 bases). V was shortened by 0 bases and J by 1 base, with 19 bases between the two germline ends. This CDR3 spans 19 amino acids. CDR1 is MNHEY and CDR2 is SMNVEV in the germline V gene (reference sequence). The CDR3 bases are TGTGCCAGCAGTTTATCAGCTGTCCGGTTGGGGGCGAGCAATCAGCCCCAGCATTTT. It encodes CASSLSAVRLGASNQPQHF.

The chain has TRBV5-4 and TRBJ2-4, with a possible D match to TRBD2 (6 bases). The germline gives CDR1 SGHNT, CDR2 YYREEE (reference sequence). This CDR3 is 17 amino acids long. Trimming took 4 bases from V and 0 from J, leaving 17 bases between them. The CDR3 sequence is CASSPRGVNLAKNIQYF. In DNA, the CDR3 is TGTGCCAGCAGCCCGCGCGGGGTGAATTTAGCCAAAAACATTCAGTACTTC. The variable domain in full, completed from reference TRBV5-4 and TRBJ2-4, reads ETGVTQSPTHLIKTRGQQVTLRCSSQSGHNTVSWYQQALGQGPQFIFQYYREEENGRGNFPPRFSGLQFPNYSSELNVNALELDDSALYLCASSPRGVNLAKNIQYFGAGTRLSVL.

The gene calls are TRBV20-1 and TRBJ2-1; D is unclear. This CDR3 contains 10 residues. Trimming removed 4 bases at V and 6 bases at J, with 4 bases between. Germline-derived CDR1 and CDR2 are DFQATT and SNEGSKA (reference sequence). CDR3: CSATGNEQFF. Written as DNA, the CDR3 is TGCAGTGCTACCGGCAATGAGCAGTTCTTC.

The genes are TRBV7-2 and TRBJ2-4; D remains unclear. CDR1 SGHTA and CDR2 FQGNSA come from the germline V gene. CDR3 length: 14 amino acids. V lost 5 bases, J lost 0 bases, and 8 bases lay in between. CDR3 DNA: TGTGCCAGCAGCCCCTCCTTAGCCAAAAACATTCAGTACTTC. This codes for CASSPSLAKNIQYF.